This T cell receptor beta chain emerged from a study of blood T cell repertoires in COVID-19. Libraries were prepared by immunoSEQ multiplex PCR; TCRdb keeps only in-frame clonotypes and omits some of them. The table lists some 57,000 clones, about 87% of them singletons. The origin of this receptor is an older man with acute or convalescent COVID-19. The material sequenced was peripheral blood.

The CDR3 sequence is CSASNGAGVGSYEQYF. The CDR3 DNA is TGCAGTGCTAGTAATGGCGCGGGAGTAGGGTCCTACGAGCAGTACTTC. The chain uses TRBV20-1 and TRBJ2-7, with 7 bases aligning to TRBD2. The V gene end was trimmed by 3 bases and the J gene end by 1 base; junction bases not matched to a gene: 12. Germline V gene sequence: CDR1 DFQATT, CDR2 SNEGSKA (reference sequence). The CDR3 has 16 amino acids.